This T cell receptor (beta chain) was identified in a study of graft-versus-host responses after intestinal transplantation. In the study overall: Grafts were multivisceral, liver-intestinal, or isolated intestinal. Study-wide results and caveats: Individuals who had graft-donor T cell macrochimerism had allografts that showed high graft-versus-host to host-versus-graft clonal ratios. An association linked early post-transplant HvG declines with peak circulating GvH clone levels. Recipient marrow harbored GvH clones, some of which surfaced first in ileum or blood.

Produced via immunoSEQ multiplex PCR; TCRdb's table is partial and in-frame only. The data show about 48,000 clones, with 92% seen just once and roughly 2.5% held by the top ten. Note on this clone: Its antigen is unidentified.

The source material was unstimulated CD4+ T cells sorted from spleen or lymph node cells, sampled before transplant. This clonotype originated in a human donor who was the organ donor for an intestinal transplant.

DNA of the CDR3: TGTGCCAGCAGTGATGTCAGGTCTGCAGCCTGGGGCAATGAGCAGTTCTTC. Translation gives CASSDVRSAAWGNEQFF. The chain links TRBV6-1 to TRBJ2-1, with D unclear. The CDR3 is 17 amino acids. The V end was cut by 3 bases, the J end by 6 bases, with 21 bases between. Germline CDR1 reads MNHNS; CDR2 reads SASEGT.